These 2 T cell receptor beta chains originate from one sample sequenced in a study of T cells in Graves' hyperthyroidism and ophthalmopathy. Researchers took RNA transcripts and amplified the TCR beta CDR3 regions from them. The HTBI set primed first-round TCR CDR3 RT-PCR. TCRdb recomputed calls from the multiplex PCR reads with MiXCR, one row per CDR3 protein. The sample lists about 98,000 distinct CDR3 sequences; roughly 40% were seen once. Sample: peripheral blood or thyroid tissue (not recorded which). The receptors derive from a woman in her 30s with Graves' hyperthyroidism.

With respect to this clonotype: In this CDR3 the conserved last residue, phenylalanine or tryptophan, is missing, so a read error is likely. The chain has TRBV28 and TRBJ1-2; D is unresolved. The CDR3 extends over 15 amino acids. CDR1 MDHEN and CDR2 SYDVKM come from the germline V gene. V was clipped by 8 bases and J by 0 bases, with 16 bases between them. CDR3 sequence reads: CASSDLDGANYGYTL. In DNA, the CDR3 is TGTGCCAGCTCCGACTTGGACGGAGCTAACTATGGCTACACCCTC.

This clonotype was seen a handful of times. The rearrangement uses TRBV28 and TRBJ1-2, with a tentative D call TRBD1 (6 bases). The CDR3 loop spans 15 amino acids. Germline lookup yields CDR1 MDHEN and CDR2 SYDVKM. Trimming took 3 bases from V and 2 from J, leaving 13 bases between them. The CDR3 loop is CASSFGTFSNYGYTF. The CDR3 nucleotides are TGTGCCAGCAGTTTCGGGACATTTAGCAACTATGGCTACACCTTC.